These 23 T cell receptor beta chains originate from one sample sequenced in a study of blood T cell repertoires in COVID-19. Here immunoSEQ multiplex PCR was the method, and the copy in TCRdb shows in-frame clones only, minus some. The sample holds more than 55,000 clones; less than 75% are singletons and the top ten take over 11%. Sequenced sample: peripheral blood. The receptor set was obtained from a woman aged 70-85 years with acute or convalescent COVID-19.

The CDR3 nucleotides read TGTGCCAGCAGCTTGAGGGGCAGGGGTAATTCACCCCTCCACTTT. Translated: CASSLRGRGNSPLHF. J is TRBJ1-6 and V is TRBV11-2; D is possibly TRBD1 (6 bases). Trimming took off 3 bases at V and 6 bases at J, with 12 bases between the two ends. CDR1 is SGHAT, CDR2 FQNNGV, per germline. The CDR3 runs to 15 residues. Combining the CDR3 with reference TRBV11-2 and TRBJ1-6 gives the whole variable domain EAGVAQSPRYKIIEKRQSVAFWCNPISGHATLYWYQQILGQGPKLLIQFQNNGVVDDSQLPKDRFSAERLKGVDSTLKIQPAKLEDSAVYLCASSLRGRGNSPLHFGNGTRLTVT.

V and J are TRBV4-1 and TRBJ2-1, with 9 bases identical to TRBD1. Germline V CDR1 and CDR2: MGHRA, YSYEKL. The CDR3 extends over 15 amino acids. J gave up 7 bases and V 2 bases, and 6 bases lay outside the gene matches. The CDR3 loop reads CASSQTGQGRNEQFF. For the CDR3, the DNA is TGCGCCAGCAGCCAAACCGGACAGGGGAGGAATGAGCAGTTCTTC.

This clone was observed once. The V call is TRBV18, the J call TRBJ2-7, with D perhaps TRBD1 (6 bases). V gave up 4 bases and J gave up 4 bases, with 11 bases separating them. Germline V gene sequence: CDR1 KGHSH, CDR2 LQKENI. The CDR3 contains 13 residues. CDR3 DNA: TGTGCCAGCTCACAAAGCAGGGGATACGAGCAGTACGTC. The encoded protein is CASSQSRGYEQYV.

CDR3 DNA sequence: TGTGCCAGCAGCTCCCCGGGGGAGGGAATCTACGAGCAGTACGTC. It specifies CASSSPGEGIYEQYV. The chain uses TRBV5-4 and TRBJ2-7, with 7 bases that match TRBD2. Germline CDR1 reads SGHNT; CDR2 reads YYREEE (reference sequence). The junction had 9 bases not matched to a gene; V was cut back by 3 bases and J by 3 bases. CDR3 length equals 15 residues.

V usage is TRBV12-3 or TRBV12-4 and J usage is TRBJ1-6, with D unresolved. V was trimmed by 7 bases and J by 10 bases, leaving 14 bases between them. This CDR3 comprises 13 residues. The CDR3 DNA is TGTGCCAGCACCCCGGGGAGCGAATCACCCCTCCACTTT. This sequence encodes CASTPGSESPLHF.

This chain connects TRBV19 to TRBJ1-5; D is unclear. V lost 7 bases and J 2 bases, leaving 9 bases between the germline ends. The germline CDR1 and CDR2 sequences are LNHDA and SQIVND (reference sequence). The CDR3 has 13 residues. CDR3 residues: CASKNNGNQPQHF. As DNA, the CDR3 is TGTGCCAGTAAAAACAACGGCAATCAGCCCCAGCATTTT.

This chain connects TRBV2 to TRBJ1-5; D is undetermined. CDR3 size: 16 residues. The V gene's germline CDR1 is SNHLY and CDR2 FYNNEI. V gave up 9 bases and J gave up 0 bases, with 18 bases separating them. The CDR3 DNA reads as TGTGCCAGACCAATGACGGCACAGTATAGCAATCAGCCCCAGCATTTT. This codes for CARPMTAQYSNQPQHF.

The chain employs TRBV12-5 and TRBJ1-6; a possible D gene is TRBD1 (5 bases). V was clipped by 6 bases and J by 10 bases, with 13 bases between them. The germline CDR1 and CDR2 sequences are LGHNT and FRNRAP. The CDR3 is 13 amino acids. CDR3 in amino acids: CASGVAGRSPLHF. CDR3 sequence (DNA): TGTGCTAGTGGGGTGGCAGGGCGATCACCCCTCCACTTT.

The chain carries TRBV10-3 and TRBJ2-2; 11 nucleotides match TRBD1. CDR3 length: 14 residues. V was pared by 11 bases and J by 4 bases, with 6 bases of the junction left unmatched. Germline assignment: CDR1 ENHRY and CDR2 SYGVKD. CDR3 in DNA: TGTGCCGGCGGGGACAGGGGGGTCACCGGGGAGCTGTTTTTT. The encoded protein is CAGGDRGVTGELFF.

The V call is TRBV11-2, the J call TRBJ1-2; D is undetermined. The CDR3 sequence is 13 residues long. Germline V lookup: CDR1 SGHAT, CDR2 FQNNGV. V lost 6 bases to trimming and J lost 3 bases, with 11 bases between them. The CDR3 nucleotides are TGTGCCAGCAGTTTTGGAGGCTACTATGGCTACACCTTC. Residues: CASSFGGYYGYTF.

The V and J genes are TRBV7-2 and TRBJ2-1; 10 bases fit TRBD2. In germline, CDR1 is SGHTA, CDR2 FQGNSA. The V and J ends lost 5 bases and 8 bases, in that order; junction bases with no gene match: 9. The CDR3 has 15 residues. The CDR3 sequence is CASSQQRGGLHEQFF. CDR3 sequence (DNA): TGTGCCAGCAGCCAACAGCGGGGGGGCCTGCATGAGCAGTTCTTC.

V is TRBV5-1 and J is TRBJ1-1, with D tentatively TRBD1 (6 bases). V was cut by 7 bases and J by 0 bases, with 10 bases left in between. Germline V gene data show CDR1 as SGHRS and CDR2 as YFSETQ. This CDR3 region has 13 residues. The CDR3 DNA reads TGCGCCAGCGGGGGACAAATGAACACTGAAGCTTTCTTT. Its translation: CASGGQMNTEAFF.

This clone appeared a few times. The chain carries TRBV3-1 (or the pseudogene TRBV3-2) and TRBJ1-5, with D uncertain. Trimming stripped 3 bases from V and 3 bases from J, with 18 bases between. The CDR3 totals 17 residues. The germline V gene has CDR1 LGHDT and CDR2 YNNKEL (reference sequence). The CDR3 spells CASSQTGGRTPNQPQHF. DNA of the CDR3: TGTGCCAGCAGCCAGACTGGTGGGCGGACTCCCAATCAGCCCCAGCATTTT.

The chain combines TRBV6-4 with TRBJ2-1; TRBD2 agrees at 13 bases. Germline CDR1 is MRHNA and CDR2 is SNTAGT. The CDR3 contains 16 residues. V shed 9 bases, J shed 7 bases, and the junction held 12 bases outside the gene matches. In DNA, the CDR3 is TGTGCCAGTAGGCGGACCGGGACTAGCGGGGCTAATGAGCAGTTCTTC. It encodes CASRRTGTSGANEQFF.

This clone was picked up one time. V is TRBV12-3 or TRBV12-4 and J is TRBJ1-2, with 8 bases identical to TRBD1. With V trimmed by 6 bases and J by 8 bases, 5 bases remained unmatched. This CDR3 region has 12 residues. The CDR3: CASSDRGSGYTF. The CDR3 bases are TGTGCCAGCAGCGACAGGGGATCAGGCTACACCTTC.

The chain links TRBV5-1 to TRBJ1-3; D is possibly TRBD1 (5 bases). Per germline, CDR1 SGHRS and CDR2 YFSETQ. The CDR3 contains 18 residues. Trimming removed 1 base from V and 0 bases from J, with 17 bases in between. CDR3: CASSLRGGTVSSGNTIYF. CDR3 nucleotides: TGCGCCAGCAGCTTGAGGGGCGGAACAGTTAGCTCTGGAAACACCATATATTTT.

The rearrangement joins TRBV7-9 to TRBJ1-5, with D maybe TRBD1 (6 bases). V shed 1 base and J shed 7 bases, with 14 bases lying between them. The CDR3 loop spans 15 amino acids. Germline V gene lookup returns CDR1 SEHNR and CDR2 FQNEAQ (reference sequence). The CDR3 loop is CASSLDGQGRQPQHF. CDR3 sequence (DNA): TGTGCCAGCAGCTTAGACGGGCAGGGGCGGCAGCCCCAGCATTTT.

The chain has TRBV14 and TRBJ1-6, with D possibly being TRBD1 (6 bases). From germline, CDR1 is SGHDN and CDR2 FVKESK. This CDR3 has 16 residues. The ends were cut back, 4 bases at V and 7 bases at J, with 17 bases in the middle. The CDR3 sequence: CASSLGGGTPNSPLHF. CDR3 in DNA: TGTGCCAGCAGCCTAGGGGGTGGCACCCCAAATTCACCCCTCCACTTT.

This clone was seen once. Written as DNA, the CDR3 is TGTGCCAGCAGCTTGACAGGGCTGGGTGGAAACACCATATATTTT. Translating it yields CASSLTGLGGNTIYF. The V and J genes are TRBV7-6 and TRBJ1-3; 7 bases align to TRBD1. V was pared by 3 bases and J by 3 bases, with 5 bases of the junction left unmatched. This CDR3 comprises 15 residues. In germline, CDR1 is SGHVS, CDR2 FNYEAQ.

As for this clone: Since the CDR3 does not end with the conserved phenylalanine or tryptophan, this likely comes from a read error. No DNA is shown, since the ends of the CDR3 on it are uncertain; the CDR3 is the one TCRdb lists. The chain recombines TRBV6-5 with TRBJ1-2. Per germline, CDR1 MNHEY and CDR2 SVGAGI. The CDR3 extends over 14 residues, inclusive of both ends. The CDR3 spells CASRRFGTLSPFNS.

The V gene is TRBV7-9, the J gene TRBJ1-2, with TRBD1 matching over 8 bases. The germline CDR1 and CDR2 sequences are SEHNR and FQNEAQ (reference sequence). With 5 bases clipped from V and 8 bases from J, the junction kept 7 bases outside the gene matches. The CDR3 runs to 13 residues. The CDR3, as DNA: TGTGCCAGCAGCGGTCAGGGGGCGCGGGGCTACACCTTC. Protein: CASSGQGARGYTF. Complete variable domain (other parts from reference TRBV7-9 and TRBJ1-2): DTGVSQNPRHKITKRGQNVTFRCDPISEHNRLYWYRQTLGQGPEFLTYFQNEAQLEKSRLLSDRFSAERPKGSFSTLEIQRTEQGDSAMYLCASSGQGARGYTFGSGTRLTVV.

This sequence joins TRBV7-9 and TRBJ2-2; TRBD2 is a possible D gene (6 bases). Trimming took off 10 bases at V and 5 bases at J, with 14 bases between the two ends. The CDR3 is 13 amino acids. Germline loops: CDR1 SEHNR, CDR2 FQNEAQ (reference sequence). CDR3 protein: CATGAGRTGELFF. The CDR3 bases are TGTGCCACCGGGGCGGGGAGAACCGGGGAGCTGTTTTTT.

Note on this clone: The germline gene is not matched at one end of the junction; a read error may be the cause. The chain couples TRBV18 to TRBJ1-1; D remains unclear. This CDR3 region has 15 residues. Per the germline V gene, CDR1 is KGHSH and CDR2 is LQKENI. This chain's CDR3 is CASSPPRESTTEAFF. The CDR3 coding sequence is TGTGCCAGCTCTCCACCGAGGGAGAGTACCACTGAAGCTTTCTTT.